This TCR beta chain was sequenced in a study of blood T cell repertoires in COVID-19. Study-level background: Samples of COVID-19 (acute and convalescent) were obtained from the United States, Italy and Spain. T cells, B-cell-depleted T cells, or PBMCs provided the cDNA or gDNA that served as material.

Under the authors' procedure: Scientists estimated how many nucleated cells there were by amplifying reference gene primers. Assay: immunoSEQ multiplex PCR; the TCRdb copy retains only in-frame clones and omits some. The V and J calls and clone size come from that table; D and trimming were worked out from the DNA. Counted here are over 250,000 clones, 88% occurring once; the ten biggest clones make up 2% to 2.5%. V lost 0 bases, J lost 2 bases, and 0 bases stayed unmatched. Germline CDR1 and CDR2: SGDLS and YYNGEE. CDR3 length: 14 amino acids. Ages ranged from about 18 to 89 years, with residence in 24 US areas.

The TCR was taken from a woman aged 60-75 years in a cohort exposed to, infected with or recovered from COVID-19 (not recorded which). This sequence joins TRBV9 and TRBJ2-7; 9 positions agree with TRBD1. Sequencing used PBMCs or T cells enriched from blood (not recorded which). The CDR3 coding sequence is TGTGCCAGCAGCGTAGACAGGGGGCCCTACGAGCAGTACTTC. Amino acid sequence: CASSVDRGPYEQYF.